A selection of T cell receptor beta chains follows, all from one sample in a study of sequential checkpoint blockade in melanoma. Method: immunoSEQ multiplex PCR; TCRdb's copy keeps in-frame clones and lacks some. The repertoire has over 25,000 clones, roughly 84% of them found once; the top ten carry 15% to 20%. The material sequenced was CD8+ T cells sorted from blood (inferred from file names), taken from a patient given nivolumab and ipilimumab in sequence. These receptor sequences come from a human donor with melanoma. Both conserved end residues are part of each CDR3. The order of the fields is J gene, V gene, CDR3 length, CDR3 protein.

J gene: TRBJ2-7; V gene: TRBV5-1; CDR3 length: 17; CDR3 protein: CASSSTRTGTVTYEQYF
J gene: TRBJ2-7; V gene: TRBV19; CDR3 length: 15; CDR3 protein: CASSTPGGLGYEQYF
J gene: TRBJ2-7; V gene: TRBV6-1; CDR3 length: 14; CDR3 protein: CASSEIGNAYEQYF
J gene: TRBJ1-2; V gene: TRBV7-2; CDR3 length: 15; CDR3 protein: CASSLNAGLLYGYTF
J gene: TRBJ2-3; V gene: TRBV27; CDR3 length: 14; CDR3 protein: CASSSRGEGDTQYF
J gene: TRBJ2-7; V gene: TRBV28; CDR3 length: 12; CDR3 protein: CASSLPFFEQYF
J gene: TRBJ2-1; V gene: TRBV10-2; CDR3 length: 13; CDR3 protein: CASLLAPGNEQFF
J gene: TRBJ2-7; V gene: TRBV5-8; CDR3 length: 14; CDR3 protein: CASSLGDTSYEQYF
J gene: TRBJ2-3; V gene: TRBV27; CDR3 length: 14; CDR3 protein: CASSFGLATNTQYF
J gene: TRBJ2-7; V gene: TRBV13; CDR3 length: 16; CDR3 protein: CASSLSRDRDPYEQYF
J gene: TRBJ2-1; V gene: TRBV28; CDR3 length: 16; CDR3 protein: CASSSPHSGEYNEQFF
J gene: TRBJ2-7; V gene: TRBV27; CDR3 length: 15; CDR3 protein: CASSLLGQGVYEQYF
J gene: TRBJ2-7; V gene: TRBV5-1; CDR3 length: 13; CDR3 protein: CASSWGLHYEQYF
J gene: TRBJ1-2; V gene: TRBV27; CDR3 length: 13; CDR3 protein: CASSLSSGSGYTF
J gene: .; V gene: TRBV4-3; CDR3 length: 15; CDR3 protein: CASSQDRDFSYEQYF
J gene: TRBJ1-4; V gene: TRBV7-9; CDR3 length: 13; CDR3 protein: CASSRTVEEKLFF
J gene: TRBJ1-5; V gene: TRBV6-1; CDR3 length: 14; CDR3 protein: CASRGTGGNQPQHF
J gene: TRBJ2-7; V gene: TRBV9; CDR3 length: 16; CDR3 protein: CASSVGGTESSYEQYF
J gene: TRBJ2-5; V gene: TRBV4-1; CDR3 length: 15; CDR3 protein: CASSLRDRPQETQYF
J gene: TRBJ2-7; V gene: TRBV13; CDR3 length: 14; CDR3 protein: CASSAHRDTELQYF
J gene: TRBJ2-3; V gene: TRBV4-1; CDR3 length: 16; CDR3 protein: CASSQYERGGRDTQYF
J gene: TRBJ2-3; V gene: TRBV2; CDR3 length: 16; CDR3 protein: CASSPTTGTKADTQYF
J gene: TRBJ1-5; V gene: TRBV19; CDR3 length: 14; CDR3 protein: CASSIDRELEPQHF
J gene: TRBJ1-1; V gene: TRBV7-8; CDR3 length: 12; CDR3 protein: CASSFLDREAFF
J gene: TRBJ2-7; V gene: TRBV4-1; CDR3 length: 14; CDR3 protein: CASSQSYSPYEQYF
J gene: TRBJ2-7; V gene: TRBV28; CDR3 length: 14; CDR3 protein: CASSPAGGSYEQYF
J gene: TRBJ2-2; V gene: TRBV9; CDR3 length: 16; CDR3 protein: CASSVVAGVNTGELFF
J gene: TRBJ2-1; V gene: TRBV9; CDR3 length: 15; CDR3 protein: CASSSLAGAYNEQFF
J gene: TRBJ1-1; V gene: TRBV28; CDR3 length: 15; CDR3 protein: CASSLRTGWHTEAFF
J gene: TRBJ2-1; V gene: TRBV27; CDR3 length: 13; CDR3 protein: CASYGGWGNEQFF
J gene: TRBJ1-5; V gene: TRBV28; CDR3 length: 16; CDR3 protein: CASSPYRGITNQPQHF
J gene: TRBJ1-5; V gene: TRBV19; CDR3 length: 12; CDR3 protein: CASTDSDQPQHF
J gene: TRBJ1-1; V gene: TRBV27; CDR3 length: 14; CDR3 protein: CASSLRTGVTEAFF